Shown below are 8 T cell receptor beta chains from a single sample sequenced in a study of Ad26.COV2.S vaccination and SARS-CoV-2 variants. The treatment was: around 19 received Ad26.COV2.S at low or high dose, single or two shots; roughly five received placebo; per-sample allocation not given. The samples were gathered on day 63 after the first injection of vaccine or placebo. Assay: immunoSEQ multiplex PCR; the TCRdb copy retains only in-frame clones and omits some. The sample holds about 350,000 clones; approximately 90% are singletons and the top ten take roughly 4.8%. Sequencing used peripheral blood, obtained in a trial of Ad26.COV2.S vaccine versus placebo. These receptor sequences come from a person between 18 and 60 years old who received the Ad26.COV2.S COVID-19 vaccine or a placebo.

The V gene is TRBV5-1, the J gene TRBJ1-3; 11 nucleotides agree with TRBD1. Germline CDR1 is SGHRS and CDR2 is YFSETQ. J gave up 1 base and V 4 bases, and 13 bases lay outside the gene matches. The CDR3 runs 19 residues. CDR3 sequence: CASSQWTGGGLASGNTIYF. Here the CDR3 DNA reads TGCGCCAGCAGCCAATGGACAGGGGGCGGTCTAGCTTCTGGAAACACCATATATTTT.

This clone has only one observation. In nucleotides, the CDR3 is TGTGCCAGCAGTGAAGCCAGGGCTAGCGAAGGGGATACGCAGTATTTT. It specifies CASSEARASEGDTQYF. The chain combines TRBV6-1 with TRBJ2-3; TRBD2 is a possible D gene (6 bases). V was cut by 0 bases and J by 6 bases, with 16 bases left in between. Per germline, CDR1 MNHNS and CDR2 SASEGT. CDR3 length: 16 residues.

The rearrangement joins TRBV6-5 to TRBJ1-4; D gene uncertain. This CDR3 contains 15 residues. Per germline, CDR1 MNHEY and CDR2 SVGAGI. Deletions cut 5 bases from V and 4 bases from J, with 14 bases between. The CDR3 is CASSPLGLFNEKLFF. The CDR3 DNA is TGTGCCAGCAGTCCCCTTGGACTGTTTAATGAAAAACTGTTTTTT.

The chain employs TRBV27 and TRBJ2-7; no definite D call. The V gene lost 6 bases and the J gene lost 0 bases, with 15 bases spanning the gap. The CDR3 spans 15 residues. The germline V gene encodes CDR1 MNHEY and CDR2 SMNVEV (reference sequence). The CDR3 bases are TGTGCCAGCAGGACCACAACAAAGAGCTCCTACGAGCAGTACTTC. This gives the protein CASRTTTKSSYEQYF.

The rearrangement uses TRBV29-1 and TRBJ2-3, with D tentatively TRBD1 or TRBD2 (5 bases each). Germline assignment: CDR1 SQVTM and CDR2 ANQGSEA. The CDR3 spans 14 residues. The germline V and J ends were trimmed by 7 bases and 4 bases, with 18 bases remaining between them. The DNA for the CDR3 is TGCAGCGCTTGCCGGGACCGGCAAGCAGATACGCAGTATTTT. Translation: CSACRDRQADTQYF.

This rearrangement joins TRBV27 to TRBJ1-3, with D unclear. Germline-derived CDR1 and CDR2 are MNHEY and SMNVEV (reference sequence). The CDR3 contains 14 residues. V was clipped by 3 bases and J by 0 bases, with 6 bases between them. CDR3 protein: CASSLGPSGNTIYF. Here the CDR3 DNA reads TGTGCCAGCAGTTTGGGTCCCTCTGGAAACACCATATATTTT.

CDR3 in DNA: TGTGCCAGCAGTTACGCCGGCTCTGGGGCCAACGTCCTGACTTTC. Translating gives CASSYAGSGANVLTF. The chain links TRBV6-5 to TRBJ2-6; D ambiguous. Trimming left V 2 bases short and J 0 bases short, with 5 bases between. This CDR3 is built from 15 residues. The V gene's germline CDR1 is MNHEY and CDR2 SVGAGI.

V and J are TRBV19 and TRBJ2-5, with 9 bases that match TRBD1. The CDR3 loop spans 14 amino acids. CDR1 LNHDA and CDR2 SQIVND come from the germline V gene (reference sequence). V was pared by 7 bases and J by 6 bases, with 9 bases of the junction left unmatched. CDR3 protein: CASTPTGGFKTQYF. CDR3 coding DNA: TGTGCCAGTACCCCCACAGGGGGCTTTAAGACCCAGTACTTC. Full variable domain (missing parts from reference TRBV19 and TRBJ2-5): DGGITQSPKYLFRKEGQNVTLSCEQNLNHDAMYWYRQDPGQGLRLIYYSQIVNDFQKGDIAEGYSVSREKKESFPLTVTSAQKNPTAFYLCASTPTGGFKTQYFGPGTRLLVL.